A selection of T cell receptor beta chains follows, all from one sample in a study of cytotoxic CD8 clonotypes in ibrutinib-treated CLL. The repertoire was sequenced with immunoSEQ multiplex PCR; TCRdb's copy has only in-frame clones and lacks some. The sample lists more than 150,000 clones, around 70% occurring once. The sequences come from PBMCs, collected after 24 months of ibrutinib treatment. The receptors come from a human donor with chronic lymphocytic leukemia. The CDR3 runs from the conserved cysteine through the conserved F or W. The D gene is left open where the match is weak. Only some rows state a clone size, as once, few, many or a class for expanded clones.

j_call	d_call	clone_size	v_call	cdr3_aa	cdr3_nt
TRBJ2-5	TRBD1	-	TRBV19	CASRAIDRGQETQYF	TGTGCCAGTAGGGCGATTGACAGGGGCCAAGAGACCCAGTACTTC
TRBJ1-2	TRBD1	-	TRBV28	CASTRAGTGGANYGYTF	TGTGCCAGCACCCGAGCTGGGACAGGGGGCGCGAACTATGGCTACACCTTC
TRBJ2-1	TRBD2	-	TRBV2	CASSGRLADYNEQFF	TGTGCCAGCAGTGGAAGACTAGCGGACTACAATGAGCAGTTCTTC
TRBJ2-5	TRBD1	-	TRBV4-1	CASSYTDRAVETQYF	TGCGCCAGCAGCTACACGGACAGGGCGGTAGAGACCCAGTACTTC
TRBJ2-3	-	-	TRBV5-1	CASSSPGTSTDTQYF	TGCGCCAGCAGCTCGCCCGGGACTAGCACAGATACGCAGTATTTT
TRBJ2-1	-	once	TRBV15	CATSSRGVTYNEQFF	TGTGCCACCAGCAGTCGCGGGGTGACCTACAATGAGCAGTTCTTC
TRBJ1-2	-	-	TRBV30	CAWSLGTGEGYTF	TGTGCCTGGAGTCTAGGGACCGGGGAAGGCTACACCTTC
TRBJ1-5	-	-	TRBV7-6	CASSLEGPYSNQPQHF	TGTGCCAGCAGCTTAGAGGGGCCATATAGCAATCAGCCCCAGCATTTT
TRBJ1-1	TRBD1	-	TRBV9	CASSSGQGNTEAFF	TGTGCCAGCAGTTCCGGACAGGGAAACACTGAAGCTTTCTTT
TRBJ2-4	-	-	TRBV7-9	CASRLGAGAKNIQYF	TGTGCCAGCCGTCTTGGGGCAGGAGCCAAAAACATTCAGTACTTC
TRBJ1-2	-	-	TRBV6-5	CASSYSNSRGYGYTF	TGTGCCAGCAGTTACTCGAACTCCAGGGGCTATGGCTACACCTTC
TRBJ2-7	-	-	TRBV7-8	CASSPRDGNYEQYF	TGTGCCAGCAGCCCCCGGGACGGTAACTACGAGCAGTACTTC
TRBJ2-4	-	-	TRBV7-2	CASSLLGRVYKNIQYF	TGTGCCAGCAGCTTACTGGGCCGGGTATACAAAAACATTCAGTACTTC
TRBJ2-7	-	few	TRBV19	CASSIGYVRTSYEQYF	TGTGCCAGTAGTATAGGTTATGTTAGGACCTCCTACGAGCAGTACTTC
TRBJ1-1	-	few	TRBV6-1	CAGLQGGNTEAFF	TGTGCCGGCCTACAGGGAGGAAACACTGAAGCTTTCTTT
TRBJ1-1	-	-	TRBV20-1	CSAWKEAEAFF	TGCAGTGCTTGGAAGGAGGCTGAAGCTTTCTTT
TRBJ1-5	-	-	TRBV4-1	CASSHRTVPGKPNQPQHF	TGCGCCAGCAGCCACCGAACAGTGCCCGGGAAACCTAATCAGCCCCAGCATTTT
TRBJ2-7	-	-	TRBV5-5	CASSADYRPYEQYF	TGTGCCAGCAGCGCCGACTACCGTCCCTACGAGCAGTACTTC
TRBJ2-1	-	-	TRBV6-4	CASSERPRVPYNEQFF	TGTGCCAGCAGTGAGAGGCCCAGGGTCCCCTACAATGAGCAGTTCTTC
TRBJ1-2	TRBD1	-	TRBV30	CAGTGRVGYTF	TGTGCCGGGACAGGGAGGGTGGGCTACACCTTC
TRBJ1-2	-	-	TRBV2	CASGGQNYGYTF	TGTGCCAGCGGGGGGCAAAACTATGGCTACACCTTC
TRBJ2-3	TRBD2	-	TRBV5-1	CASSYGLAGTTDTQYF	TGCGCCAGCAGCTACGGACTAGCGGGAACCACAGATACGCAGTATTTT
TRBJ1-2	TRBD1	-	TRBV5-1	CASSSGGPNYGYTF	TGCGCCAGCAGCTCAGGGGGACCCAACTATGGCTACACCTTC
TRBJ2-3	TRBD2	-	TRBV29-1	CSVDSGSIADTQYF	TGCAGCGTAGATAGCGGGAGCATCGCAGATACGCAGTATTTT
TRBJ1-4	TRBD1	few	TRBV30	CAGEGAETNEKLFF	TGTGCCGGGGAGGGGGCAGAGACTAATGAAAAACTGTTTTTT
TRBJ2-7	TRBD1	-	TRBV4-3	CASSQVSGGYEQYF	TGCGCCAGCAGCCAAGTTTCAGGGGGCTACGAGCAGTACTTC
TRBJ2-4	-	-	TRBV6-1	CASVVPPANIQYF	TGTGCCAGCGTGGTACCGCCCGCGAACATTCAGTACTTC
TRBJ1-1	-	-	TRBV27	CASSFRRNTEAFF	TGTGCCAGCAGTTTCCGTCGGAACACTGAAGCTTTCTTT
TRBJ1-2	TRBD1	-	TRBV6-6	CASSYSIPDRGHGYTF	TGTGCCAGCAGTTACTCGATCCCTGACAGGGGCCATGGCTACACCTTC
TRBJ1-1	-	few	TRBV11-2	CASSTPRGTEAFF	TGTGCCAGCAGCACTCCCAGGGGTACTGAAGCTTTCTTT
TRBJ2-7	-	-	TRBV6-4	CASSGVTVYF	TGTGCCAGCAGTGGGGTGACGGTGTACTTC
TRBJ2-1	TRBD2	-	TRBV19	CASSILSGGNDNEQFF	TGTGCCAGTAGTATCCTGAGCGGGGGAAACGACAATGAGCAGTTCTTC
TRBJ1-2	-	-	TRBV4-1	CASSRRAAGDNYGYTF	TGCGCCAGCAGCCGGAGAGCTGCAGGTGATAACTATGGCTACACCTTC
TRBJ1-2	TRBD1	-	TRBV5-1	CASSLDPGQSHFYGYTF	TGCGCCAGCAGCTTGGATCCGGGACAGAGTCACTTCTATGGCTACACCTTC
TRBJ1-3	-	few	TRBV19	CASTPTPISGNTIYF	TGTGCCAGTACCCCGACACCGATCTCTGGAAACACCATATATTTT
TRBJ1-1	-	-	TRBV4-3	CASSLQGTGRVAFF	TGCGCCAGCAGCCTTCAAGGAACGGGACGCGTAGCTTTCTTT
TRBJ1-5	-	-	TRBV6-1	CASSETRGINQPQHF	TGTGCCAGCAGTGAAACACGGGGAATCAATCAGCCCCAGCATTTT
TRBJ1-5	-	-	TRBV6-5	CASSKTENQPQHF	TGTGCCAGCAGCAAGACAGAAAATCAGCCCCAGCATTTT
TRBJ2-7	-	-	TRBV5-1	CASSPTHSYEQYF	TGCGCCAGCAGCCCAACACACTCCTACGAGCAGTACTTC
TRBJ2-1	-	-	TRBV4-1	CASSQGQRRSNNEQFF	TGCGCCAGCAGCCAAGGCCAACGCCGGAGCAACAATGAGCAGTTCTTC
TRBJ1-4	-	-	TRBV6-1	CASSDAGRTEKLFF	TGTGCCAGCAGTGATGCGGGACGGACTGAAAAACTGTTTTTT
TRBJ1-1	TRBD1	-	TRBV5-1	CASSWSPGQGTEAFF	TGCGCCAGCAGCTGGTCCCCGGGACAGGGGACTGAAGCTTTCTTT
TRBJ2-3	TRBD2	-	TRBV7-2	CASGLATTDTQYF	TGTGCCAGCGGACTAGCGACCACAGATACGCAGTATTTT
TRBJ1-4	-	few	TRBV2	CASSRGSNNEKLFF	TGTGCCAGCAGTAGGGGCAGTAATAATGAAAAACTGTTTTTT
TRBJ2-1	-	-	TRBV27	CASSFGGNYYNEQFF	TGTGCCAGCAGTTTCGGCGGGAATTACTACAATGAGCAGTTCTTC
TRBJ1-2	TRBD1	-	TRBV5-6	CASSSLTMHRGGYGYTF	TGTGCCAGCAGCTCCCTGACGATGCACAGGGGCGGGTATGGCTACACCTTC
TRBJ2-7	-	-	TRBV7-9	CASSRGNYEQYF	TGTGCCAGCAGCCGAGGGAACTACGAGCAGTACTTC
TRBJ2-1	-	-	TRBV7-2	CASISRGGTDYNEQFF	TGTGCCAGCATCTCTAGGGGTGGGACGGATTACAATGAGCAGTTCTTC
TRBJ2-7	-	-	TRBV18	CASSPPMGGISYEQYF	TGTGCCAGCTCACCACCGATGGGGGGCATTAGCTACGAGCAGTACTTC